The clone carrying this T cell receptor (beta chain) came up many times. Its antigen remains unidentified. Primers used in a second PCR of roughly 6 to 12 cycles were a sample-barcoded 5' primer and a J-beta primer mix. CDR3-containing paired-end reads numbering at least 2.5 million came from each sample. TCRdb re-derived calls from the 5' RACE reads in MiXCR, one entry per CDR3 protein. Here the sample spans a few hundred thousand distinct CDR3 sequences, approximately 51% being singletons. Germline CDR1 is SGHAT and CDR2 is FQDESV (reference sequence). The V end lost 5 bases, the J end lost 5 bases, and 15 bases lay between the germline ends. The CDR3 extends over 14 amino acids. This sample is part of a study of blood T cells in healthy people across ages. Study conclusions and caveats: Strongly correlated with naive T cell percentage was TCR beta diversity.

Each sample provided at least 6 micrograms of extracted total RNA. Sequenced material: blood. The gene calls are TRBV11-1 and TRBJ2-5; the D gene is possibly TRBD1 (5 bases). The clonotype comes from a man aged 55 to 70 in good health. The DNA of the CDR3 is TGTGCCAGCAGCCTACGACTGGGGCCGGAGACCCAGTACTTC. This gives the protein CASSLRLGPETQYF.